Each of the 9 T cell receptor beta chains below was sequenced from the same sample in a study of T cell repertoires in cytomegalovirus infection. Which antigens these TCRs recognize remains unknown. TCRdb redid the calling of the reads with MiXCR, one entry per CDR3 protein. The sample lists around 900,000 distinct CDR3 sequences, 25% to 40% occurring once. The sequences come from cultured CD8+ T cells from PBMCs, collected from culture after CMV antigen stimulation. All receptors come from a human donor in good health (CMV status not recorded). Some clones in this sample may be carry-over from other donors' samples.

The chain carries TRBV20-1 and TRBJ2-1; 9 nucleotides line up with TRBD2. CDR1 is DFQATT, CDR2 SNEGSKA, per germline (reference sequence). The CDR3 totals 14 residues. After removal of 5 bases from V and 5 bases from J, the junction contained 7 bases not matched to a gene. CDR3 DNA: TGCAGTGCTCCCGGCGGGGGGGCGGACAATGAGCAGTTCTTC. Its translation is CSAPGGGADNEQFF.

This chain links TRBV9 with TRBJ1-5; maybe TRBD1 (5 bases). The CDR3 sequence is 18 residues long. The germline V gene encodes CDR1 SGDLS and CDR2 YYNGEE. V dropped 4 bases and J dropped 3 bases, with 23 bases sitting between them. Here the CDR3 reads CASSHWDGAGLDNQPQHF. CDR3 DNA sequence: TGTGCCAGCAGCCACTGGGACGGGGCGGGATTAGACAATCAGCCCCAGCATTTT. The full variable domain, rest sourced from reference TRBV9 and TRBJ1-5, is DSGVTQTPKHLITATGQRVTLRCSPRSGDLSVYWYQQSLDQGLQFLIQYYNGEERAKGNILERFSAQQFPDLHSELNLSSLELGDSALYFCASSHWDGAGLDNQPQHFGDGTRLSIL.

This clonotype was seen a handful of times. The V and J genes are TRBV28 and TRBJ2-7; D possibly corresponds to TRBD2 (6 bases). The germline V gene encodes CDR1 MDHEN and CDR2 SYDVKM. This CDR3 contains 15 residues. V was clipped by 3 bases and J by 0 bases, with 12 bases between them. For the CDR3, the DNA is TGTGCCAGCAGTTTGATCGGCGGGGCCTCCTACGAGCAGTACGTC. Protein: CASSLIGGASYEQYV.

This clonotype was detected only a few times. This chain connects TRBV4-1 to TRBJ2-4; 9 bases map to TRBD2. CDR1 and CDR2 (germline): MGHRA, YSYEKL. The CDR3 runs 20 residues. J gave up 0 bases and V 4 bases, and 16 bases lay outside the gene matches. CDR3 residues: CASSPRAPEVAGVAKNIQYF. The CDR3, as DNA: TGCGCCAGCAGCCCTCGGGCGCCGGAGGTAGCGGGAGTAGCCAAAAACATTCAGTACTTC.

This clonotype was seen more than once but under ten times. The V call is TRBV4-1, the J call TRBJ1-2; D is unclear. This CDR3 comprises 16 residues. Trimming pared 0 bases from V and 4 bases from J, leaving 15 bases between. Germline V gene lookup returns CDR1 MGHRA and CDR2 YSYEKL. For the CDR3, the DNA is TGCGCCAGCAGCCAAGATCTGGAACACCTTACCTATGGCTACACCTTC. It yields the protein CASSQDLEHLTYGYTF.

This clonotype appeared many times. The chain links TRBV12-3 or TRBV12-4 to TRBJ2-6, with D unclear. The CDR3 runs 14 residues. The V and J ends lost 4 bases and 4 bases respectively, with 8 bases between them. CDR3 sequence: CASSSGPGANVLTF. The CDR3 DNA is TGTGCCAGCAGTTCAGGTCCAGGGGCCAACGTCCTGACTTTC.

This clonotype was counted between two and nine times. This chain links TRBV7-9 with TRBJ2-3; D uncertain. Germline-derived CDR1 and CDR2 are SEHNR and FQNEAQ (reference sequence). V was cut by 9 bases and J by 4 bases, with 14 bases left in between. The CDR3 loop spans 13 amino acids. CDR3 nucleotide sequence: TGTGCCAGTTCGAACAAAAGGGCAGATACGCAGTATTTT. It codes for CASSNKRADTQYF.

There are many counts of this clonotype. The chain uses TRBV6-1 and TRBJ1-5, with 8 nucleotides matching TRBD1. J was trimmed by 5 bases and V by 7 bases; bases with no gene match: 10. The germline CDR1 and CDR2 sequences are MNHNS and SASEGT. The CDR3 spans 15 residues. The DNA of the CDR3 is TGTGCCAGCACCTACCTTACAGGGGGGGATCAGCCCCAGCATTTT. This sequence encodes CASTYLTGGDQPQHF.

The V gene is TRBV6-2 or TRBV6-3, the J gene TRBJ1-2; D not certain. Germline lookup yields CDR1 MNHEY and CDR2 SVGEGT. This CDR3 region has 12 residues. Trimming stripped 2 bases from V and 5 bases from J, with 6 bases between. The DNA for the CDR3 is TGTGCCAGCAGTTACGGCAGATATGGCTACACCTTC. This encodes CASSYGRYGYTF.